This T cell receptor beta chain came from a study of CD8 T cells in ankylosing spondylitis (dated by TCRdb to about 2017). Describing the broader study: To find TCR variants linked to disease, the study profiled T cell receptor beta repertoires in ankylosing spondylitis patients and healthy donors. The full study cohort comprised around 23 ankylosing spondylitis patients and approximately 100 healthy donors. Peripheral blood was sampled, and synovial fluid was additionally collected from ankylosing spondylitis patients.

The data were produced on an Illumina HiSeq 2500. Quantitative 5'-RACE with molecular barcodes was used to prepare TCR beta libraries. Turning to the authors' computational methods: A new computational method, built on a probabilistic model of VDJ rearrangement, was used to identify disease-linked TCR variants. In-frame beta chains were kept once TCRdb had trimmed the public reads at Q25 with fastp and called clones with MiXCR. Identical CDR3 proteins give one entry, which carries the most common genes and DNA. The V and J calls were not made by the authors but by TCRdb's processing. The sample table contains over 95,000 distinct CDR3 sequences; only one count was recorded for roughly 8.3% of them. 9.9% of the sample comes from the top ten. Overall study results and their limits: A TCR beta motif of seven or eight highly homologous amino acid variants appeared characteristic of blood from ankylosing spondylitis patients. A CD8+ phenotype was shown by the disease-linked clones, which were found at relatively low frequencies in peripheral blood. Some of the motif variants had been reported before in the synovial fluid and blood of reactive arthritis patients, a finding that suggests common disease-initiation mechanisms. Significant enrichment of the disease-linked clones was reported in matched synovial fluid samples from ankylosing spondylitis patients.

This clonotype was picked up many times. Its recognized antigen is unknown. The sample holds no much larger clone one base away, and base qualities are not on file. The sequence was obtained from a male donor with ankylosing spondylitis or in good health (not recorded which). The sample comprised blood, either unsorted or a sorted T cell fraction (not recorded which).

The CDR3 protein sequence reads: CASSKHLAGANNEQFF. The bases read TGTGCCAGCAGCAAGCATCTAGCGGGAGCAAACAATGAGCAGTTCTTC. The receptor chain draws on TRBV7-6 and TRBJ2-1; 10 central bases correspond to TRBD2. There are 16 amino acids in the CDR3, from cysteine to phenylalanine inclusive. Just CDR3 DNA is preserved here, 48 bases in frame from base 1. V trim: 5 bases; J trim: 5 bases; unmatched bases: 9. The CDR1 and CDR2 encoded by the germline V gene are SGHVS and FNYEAQ.